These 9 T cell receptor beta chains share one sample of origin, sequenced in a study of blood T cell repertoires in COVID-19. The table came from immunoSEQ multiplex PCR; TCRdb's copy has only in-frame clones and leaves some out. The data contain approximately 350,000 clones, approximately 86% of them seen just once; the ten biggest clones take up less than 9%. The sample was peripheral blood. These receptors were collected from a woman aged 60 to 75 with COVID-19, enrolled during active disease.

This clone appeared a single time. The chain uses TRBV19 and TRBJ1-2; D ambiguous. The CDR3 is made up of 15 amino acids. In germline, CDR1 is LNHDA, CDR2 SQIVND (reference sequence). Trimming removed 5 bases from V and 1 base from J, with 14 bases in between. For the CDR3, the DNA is TGTGCCAGTAGTTCCCTGGGCGGGTTTAACTATGGCTACACCTTC. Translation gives CASSSLGGFNYGYTF.

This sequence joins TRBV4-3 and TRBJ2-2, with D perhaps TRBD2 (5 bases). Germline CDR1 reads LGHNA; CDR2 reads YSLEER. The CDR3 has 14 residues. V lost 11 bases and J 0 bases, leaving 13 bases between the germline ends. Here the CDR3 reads CAAREQTNTGELFF. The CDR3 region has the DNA TGCGCCGCCCGGGAACAAACGAACACCGGGGAGCTGTTTTTT.

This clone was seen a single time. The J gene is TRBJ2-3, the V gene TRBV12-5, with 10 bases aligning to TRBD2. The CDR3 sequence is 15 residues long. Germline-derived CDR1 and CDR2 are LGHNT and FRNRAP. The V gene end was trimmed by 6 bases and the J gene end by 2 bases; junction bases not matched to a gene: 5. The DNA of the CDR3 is TGTGCTAGTGGCCGCGGGACTAGCGTCACAGATACGCAGTATTTT. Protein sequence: CASGRGTSVTDTQYF.

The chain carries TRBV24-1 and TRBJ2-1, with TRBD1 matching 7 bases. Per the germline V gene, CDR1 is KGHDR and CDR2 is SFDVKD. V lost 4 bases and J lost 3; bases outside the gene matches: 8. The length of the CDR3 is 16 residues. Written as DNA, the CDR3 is TGTGCCACCAGTGACCGAACCGGGACAGTCTACAATGAGCAGTTCTTC. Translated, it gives CATSDRTGTVYNEQFF.

The DNA for the CDR3 is TGCGCCAGCAGCTCAACCCCGGACAGGACCATGAACACTGAAGCTTTCTTT. Its translation is CASSSTPDRTMNTEAFF. The chain joins TRBV5-1 to TRBJ1-1, with 7 bases matching TRBD1. This CDR3 has 17 amino acids. The germline gives CDR1 SGHRS, CDR2 YFSETQ. The V gene end was trimmed by 3 bases and the J gene end by 0 bases; junction bases not matched to a gene: 11.

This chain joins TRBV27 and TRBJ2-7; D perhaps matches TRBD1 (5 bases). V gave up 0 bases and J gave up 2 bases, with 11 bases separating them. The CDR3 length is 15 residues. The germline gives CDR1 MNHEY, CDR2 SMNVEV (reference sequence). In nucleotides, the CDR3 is TGTGCCAGCAGTTTATCCGTCAGGGTACCCTACGAGCAGTACTTC. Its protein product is CASSLSVRVPYEQYF.

This CDR3 reads CASSPSGVTNEKLFF. The DNA for the CDR3 is TGTGCCAGCAGCCCGTCAGGGGTGACTAATGAAAAACTGTTTTTT. The gene calls are TRBV11-2 and TRBJ1-4; the D gene is possibly TRBD1 (6 bases). This CDR3 has 15 amino acids. Trimming shortened V by 5 bases and J by 2 bases, and 12 bases separated the two germline ends. The germline V gene has CDR1 SGHAT and CDR2 FQNNGV.

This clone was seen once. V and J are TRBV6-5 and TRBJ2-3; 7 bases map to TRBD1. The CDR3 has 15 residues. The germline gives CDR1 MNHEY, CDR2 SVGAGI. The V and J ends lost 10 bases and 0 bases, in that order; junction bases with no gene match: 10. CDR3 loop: CATRKGAISTDTQYF. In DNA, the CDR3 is TGTGCCACTAGGAAGGGGGCGATAAGCACAGATACGCAGTATTTT.

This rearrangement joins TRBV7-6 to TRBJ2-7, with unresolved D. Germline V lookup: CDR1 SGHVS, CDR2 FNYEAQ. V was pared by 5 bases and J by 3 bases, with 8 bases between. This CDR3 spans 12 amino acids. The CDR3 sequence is CASSLHSYEQYF. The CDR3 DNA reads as TGTGCCAGCAGCCTACACAGCTACGAGCAGTACTTC.